These 17 T cell receptor beta chains were sequenced from one sample in a study of naive and memory T cell subsets. The beta constant-region primer was an equimolar mix of two oligonucleotides covering TRBC1 and TRBC2. The ligated cDNA underwent four PCR rounds using SP2 and nested alpha and beta constant-region primers. TCRdb ran MiXCR on the UMI-ligation and nested PCR reads and lists one entry per CDR3 protein. The sample shows 100,000 to 150,000 distinct CDR3 sequences, about 36% of them seen only once. The sequencing sample was made of central memory CD4+ T cells from blood. These receptors originate from a human donor in good health.

As regards this clonotype: At one of its ends the junction is not consistent with the germline gene, which may arise from a read error. The chain has TRBV7-7 and TRBJ2-5, with 9 bases matching TRBD1. Germline V CDR1 and CDR2: SSHAT, FNYEAQ (reference sequence). This CDR3 region has 14 residues. The DNA of the CDR3 is TGTGCTAGCAGCTTATCGGGACAGGGTGAGACCCAGTACTTC. This codes for CASSLSGQGETQYF.

This chain joins TRBV7-9 and TRBJ1-5; tentatively, D is TRBD1 (5 bases). Germline CDR1 SEHNR, CDR2 FQNEAQ (reference sequence). This CDR3 has 16 amino acids. V was pared by 4 bases and J by 0 bases, with 13 bases between. Here the CDR3 reads CASSSETTVSNQPQHF. In nucleotides, the CDR3 is TGTGCCAGCAGCTCCGAAACGACAGTTAGCAATCAGCCCCAGCATTTT.

The gene calls are TRBV3-1 and TRBJ2-7; 8 nucleotides align to TRBD2. Germline V gene sequence: CDR1 LGHDT, CDR2 YNNKEL (reference sequence). This CDR3 has 16 residues. Trimming took 4 bases from V and 4 from J; bases not matched to a gene: 12. The CDR3 region is CASSPSRGGAGYEQYF. CDR3 coding DNA: TGTGCCAGCAGCCCCTCCCGGGGGGGCGCAGGGTACGAGCAGTACTTC.

V is TRBV25-1 and J is TRBJ2-3, with a possible D match to TRBD1 (6 bases). From germline, CDR1 is MGHDK and CDR2 SYGVNS. Deletions cut 0 bases from V and 6 bases from J, with 13 bases between. CDR3 size: 15 residues. CDR3 DNA: TGTGCCAGCAGTGAATATAAGGGGGAGTGGGATACGCAGTATTTT. Translation gives CASSEYKGEWDTQYF.

This clonotype was picked up many times. This chain joins TRBV6-1 and TRBJ1-3; 7 positions match TRBD1. This CDR3 is built from 15 residues. Per the germline V gene, CDR1 is MNHNS and CDR2 is SASEGT. The ends lost 6 bases at V and 0 bases at J; junction bases unmatched: 5. Written as DNA, the CDR3 is TGTGCCAGCAGCGCTGGACAGGCCTCTGGAAACACCATATATTTT. Encoded protein: CASSAGQASGNTIYF.

J is TRBJ2-7 and V is TRBV20-1; D remains unclear. The CDR3 loop spans 12 amino acids. In germline, CDR1 is DFQATT, CDR2 SNEGSKA (reference sequence). Trimming cost V 7 bases and J 0 bases, with 10 bases left between them. This CDR3 is CSGRGDSYEQYF. The DNA for the CDR3 is TGCAGTGGTCGTGGGGACTCCTACGAGCAGTACTTC.

This clonotype has at least ten counts. The CDR3, as DNA: TGTGCCAGCGTTAGCGGTTTCCGCCCTAGCACAGATACGCAGTATTTT. Translating gives CASVSGFRPSTDTQYF. The chain is built from TRBV7-2 and TRBJ2-3; D may be TRBD2 (6 bases). CDR1 is SGHTA and CDR2 is FQGNSA in the germline V gene. Trimming pared 8 bases from V and 0 bases from J, leaving 18 bases between. The CDR3 sequence is 16 residues long.

This clonotype was recorded a few times. Its ends do not fully match the called genes, so a read error is possible. The V and J genes are TRBV29-1 and TRBJ2-5; D may be TRBD1 (6 bases). Germline V gene lookup returns CDR1 SQVTM and CDR2 ANQGSEA. There are 11 residues in the CDR3. The DNA of the CDR3 is TGCAGCGCTGAACAGGGACAGACCCAGTACTTC. Its translation: CSAEQGQTQYF.

This clonotype was detected ten times or more. The V and J genes are TRBV30 and TRBJ2-7; TRBD2 matches 11 bases. Germline trimming cut 6 bases from V and 4 bases from J; bases unmatched to any gene: 5. Germline CDR1 and CDR2: GTSNPN and SVGIG (reference sequence). The CDR3 extends over 13 amino acids. DNA for the CDR3: TGTGCCTGCTGGGCTAGCGGGAGGTACGAGCAGTACTTC. This translates into CACWASGRYEQYF.

The chain couples TRBV28 to TRBJ1-2; D is unresolved. The CDR3 has 10 residues. V gave up 8 bases and J gave up 7 bases, with 8 bases separating them. Germline assignment: CDR1 MDHEN and CDR2 SYDVKM. The CDR3 sequence: CASRSVGYTF. CDR3 nucleotides: TGTGCCAGCCGGAGTGTTGGCTACACCTTC.

The chain couples TRBV7-6 to TRBJ1-6, with 8 bases lining up with TRBD1. V lost 8 bases, J lost 9 bases, and 6 bases stayed unmatched. CDR3 length: 13 residues. Germline V gene data show CDR1 as SGHVS and CDR2 as FNYEAQ. CDR3 amino acids: CASGGTGGSPLHF. In DNA form, the CDR3 reads TGTGCCAGCGGCGGCACAGGGGGTTCACCCCTCCACTTT.

This clonotype was counted a few times. V gene TRBV7-6 combines with J gene TRBJ2-3; the match to TRBD2 covers 10 bases. J was trimmed by 5 bases and V by 0 bases; bases with no gene match: 11. Germline V gene data show CDR1 as SGHVS and CDR2 as FNYEAQ. CDR3 length: 18 amino acids. CDR3 in amino acids: CASSLAQSSGSAGDTQYF. DNA of the CDR3: TGTGCCAGCAGCTTAGCGCAGTCTAGCGGGAGCGCGGGAGATACGCAGTATTTT.

The chain uses TRBV7-2 and TRBJ1-1; the D is unclear. Germline V gene data show CDR1 as SGHTA and CDR2 as FQGNSA. This CDR3 spans 14 amino acids. Trimming took 2 bases from V and 6 from J, leaving 13 bases between them. CDR3 nucleotides: TGTGCCAGCAGCTTACATCATGCGGGCGCTGAAGCTTTCTTT. Residues: CASSLHHAGAEAFF.

The V gene is TRBV27, the J gene TRBJ1-1; TRBD1 matches 9 bases. The germline V gene has CDR1 MNHEY and CDR2 SMNVEV (reference sequence). Trimming removed 2 bases from V and 3 bases from J; junction bases left unmatched: 4. This CDR3 is 15 amino acids long. The CDR3 nucleotides read TGTGCCAGCAGTTTAAGGGACAGGGTCGACACTGAAGCTTTCTTT. Translating gives CASSLRDRVDTEAFF.

The rearrangement links TRBV19 to TRBJ1-2, with D perhaps TRBD1 (5 bases). The V end lost 6 bases, the J end lost 7 bases, and 18 bases lay between the germline ends. CDR1 LNHDA and CDR2 SQIVND come from the germline V gene (reference sequence). The CDR3 loop spans 14 amino acids. The CDR3 region has the DNA TGTGCCAGTAGATGGGACGCGTTTACAGGTGGCTACACCTTC. It codes for CASRWDAFTGGYTF.

A few counts support this clonotype. The rearrangement uses TRBV5-1 and TRBJ2-3; either TRBD1 or TRBD2 may fit D (5 bases each). The CDR3 runs to 16 residues. Germline V lookup: CDR1 SGHRS, CDR2 YFSETQ. With 3 bases removed from V and 1 base from J, the gap between germline ends came to 15 bases. The CDR3 bases are TGCGCCAGCAGCTGGCCCCGAGGGGACGGCACAGATACGCAGTATTTT. Translating gives CASSWPRGDGTDTQYF.

Note on this clonotype: This sequence may be a read error, since a much larger clone differs from it by one base. The V and J genes are TRBV3-1 and TRBJ2-7; D is perhaps TRBD2 (5 bases). Looked up from germline, CDR1 is LGHDT and CDR2 is YNNKEL (reference sequence). The CDR3 is 13 amino acids. The CDR3 reads CASCQRTRGEQYF. CDR3 DNA: TGTGCCAGCTGCCAAAGAACCCGGGGAGAGCAGTACTTC.